The sequence of this T cell receptor beta chain was determined in a study of T-cell reconstitution after alpha-beta-depleted transplantation in children. This clonotype occurred many times. A library of TCRbeta sequences, prepared with unique molecular identifiers, was generated. TCRdb reprocessed the PCR reads with MiXCR, giving one entry per CDR3 protein. The sample records hundreds of thousands of distinct CDR3 sequences, 12% being singletons. The TCR comes from a human donor who donated a stem cell graft to a child with acute lymphoblastic leukemia. Sequencing used PBMCs from the stem cell graft donor, obtained from the stem cell graft.

This CDR3 is CAIRLSGGASGELFF. As DNA, the CDR3 is TGTGCCATCAGGCTAAGCGGGGGAGCCTCCGGGGAGCTGTTTTTT. The rearrangement uses TRBV10-3 and TRBJ2-2; 8 nucleotides align to TRBD2. Germline V gives CDR1 ENHRY, CDR2 SYGVKD. V shed 6 bases and J 6 bases; nucleotides not matched to a gene: 9. The CDR3 totals 15 residues.